This TCR beta chain was documented in a study of T cells expressing NK-cell markers. Looking at the study overall: Seven sequenced donors out of eight were HCMV-seropositive, one seronegative.

Findings and limits, study-wide: Several donors' CD3+CD56-NKG2C+ cells were dominated by the same clonotypes.

TCRdb re-called the 5' RACE reads; every CDR3 protein appears as one record, without DNA. Its table records roughly 160,000 distinct CDR3 sequences. In the case of this clonotype: What it recognizes is unknown.

There are 13 residues in the CDR3. The sequence derives from a woman aged 18 to 69 in good health. The genes are TRBV12-3 or TRBV12-4 and TRBJ2-1; TCRdb's D call of TRBD1 is untestable without DNA. Sequencing used blood T cells: a sorted CD56 or NKG2C T cell subset, CD4+ or CD8+ T cells, or bulk PBMC T cells (not recorded which). This chain's CDR3 is CASSLDRKNEQFF.